Listed below are T cell receptor beta chains from one sample, sequenced in a study of synovial regulatory T cells in juvenile arthritis. TCRdb's copy holds only in-frame clones and misses some; the assay was immunoSEQ multiplex PCR. Its table records 8,000 to 10,000 clones. What was sequenced was Treg cells from blood. Receptors were obtained from a donor younger than 30 with juvenile idiopathic arthritis. Both conserved end residues are part of each CDR3. The order of the fields is V gene, CDR3 length, clone size, J gene, CDR3 protein. Not every row has a clone size; where given, it reads once, few, many or a size class.

TRBV11-2,16,medium-sized,TRBJ2-2,CASSPYQGAGTGELFF
TRBV28,17,.,TRBJ1-2,CASSGVKPMGATLGYTF
TRBV7-9,14,.,TRBJ1-5,CASSPRTPNQPQHF
TRBV28,15,.,TRBJ1-5,CASSLGQGNGQPQHF
TRBV4-1,14,.,TRBJ2-3,CASSQDIYGDTQYF
TRBV5-5,14,.,TRBJ1-5,CASSLAGGNQPQHF
TRBV5-1,15,.,TRBJ2-7,CASSLAGDSTYEQYF
TRBV5-1,17,.,TRBJ1-6,CASSLGQESSYNSPLHF
TRBV5-8,16,.,TRBJ1-4,CASSRGRMATNEKLFF
TRBV5-3,16,.,TRBJ2-7,CARSLLRDRRSYEQYF
TRBV27,15,.,TRBJ2-3,CAARQGLSSTDTQYF
TRBV4-3,13,.,TRBJ1-2,CASSQDRASIYTF
TRBV10-1,14,.,TRBJ2-1,CASSRLASSNEQFF
TRBV2,16,.,TRBJ1-1,CASTRDRGRKNTEAFF
TRBV2,15,.,TRBJ2-2,CASSWTSGRIGELFF
TRBV2,15,.,TRBJ1-5,CASSGIRTGNQPQHF
TRBV12-5,16,.,TRBJ1-5,CASGRPWEDSNQPQHF
TRBV7-6,17,.,TRBJ2-1,CASSLAEGGANHNEQFF
TRBV6-1,16,.,TRBJ2-7,CASSADDRSFLLGQYF
TRBV27,15,.,TRBJ2-2,CASSLTTFGTGELFF
TRBV6-5,14,.,TRBJ1-2,CASSSHLETYGYTF
TRBV18,14,.,TRBJ1-1,CASSPPPRGREAFF
TRBV7-9,18,.,TRBJ2-7,CASSFIAGVSGGVYEQYF
TRBV7-2,14,.,TRBJ1-3,CASSLQGVGNTIYF
TRBV2,14,.,TRBJ2-2,CASSRQGGTGELFF
TRBV15,17,.,TRBJ1-6,CATSRDFYRSYNSPLHF
TRBV10-1,17,.,TRBJ2-7,CASSDPTALTGADEQYF
TRBV28,12,.,TRBJ1-2,CASISSAAGYTF
TRBV18,14,.,TRBJ1-1,CASSPQIGGTEAFF
TRBV2,14,.,TRBJ1-5,CASRRTNSNQPQHF
TRBV27,13,medium-sized,TRBJ1-2,CATRASAAYGYTF
TRBV6-1,13,.,TRBJ1-5,CASSERAGQPQHF
TRBV5-4,15,.,TRBJ2-2,CASSSGASSTGELFF
TRBV6-6,14,.,TRBJ2-7,CASTRGGGSYEQYF
TRBV7-2,17,.,TRBJ2-6,CASSRRVGNSGANVLTF
TRBV2,17,.,TRBJ2-2,CASSGPLAGGWTGELFF
TRBV4-1,15,.,TRBJ1-3,CASSQVTVSGNTIYF
TRBV15,16,.,TRBJ2-4,CATSRVVVEYKNIQYF
TRBV23-1,17,.,TRBJ1-6,CASSQSKQFPYNSPLHF
TRBV10-1,14,.,TRBJ2-7,CASSVGGASYEQYF
TRBV19,15,.,TRBJ1-1,CASRVLGAGNTEAFF
TRBV10-1,14,.,TRBJ2-7,CASSAGTLSYEQYF
TRBV28,14,.,TRBJ1-2,CASSFGGQGMRYTF
TRBV5-1,13,.,TRBJ2-1,CASRLAGDNEQFF
TRBV6-6,15,.,TRBJ2-4,CASSYSSDTKNIQYF
TRBV10-3,12,.,TRBJ1-1,CAIKGTGTEAFF
TRBV9,13,.,TRBJ1-1,CASSFRVNTEAFF
TRBV7-9,14,.,TRBJ1-4,CASSAAGGREKLFF
TRBV11-2,16,.,TRBJ1-2,CASSRQGIGSNYGYTF
TRBV4-2,15,.,TRBJ1-1,CASSQEPPYTTEAFF